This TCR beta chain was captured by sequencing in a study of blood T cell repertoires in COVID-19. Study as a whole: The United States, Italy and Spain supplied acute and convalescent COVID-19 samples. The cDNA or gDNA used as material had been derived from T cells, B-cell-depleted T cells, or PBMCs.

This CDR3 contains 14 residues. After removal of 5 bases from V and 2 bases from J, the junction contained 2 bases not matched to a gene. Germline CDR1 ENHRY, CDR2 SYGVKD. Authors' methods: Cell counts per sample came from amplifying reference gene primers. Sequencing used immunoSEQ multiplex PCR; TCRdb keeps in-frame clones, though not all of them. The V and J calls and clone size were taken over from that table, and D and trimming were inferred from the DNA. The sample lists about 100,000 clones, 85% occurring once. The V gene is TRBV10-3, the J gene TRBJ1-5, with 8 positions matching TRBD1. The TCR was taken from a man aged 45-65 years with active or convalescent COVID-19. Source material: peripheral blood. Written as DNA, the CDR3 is TGTGCCATCAGTCCGACAGGGGGCAATCAGCCCCAGCATTTT. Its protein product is CAISPTGGNQPQHF.